These 2 T cell receptor beta chains share one sample of origin, sequenced in a study of blood T cell repertoires in COVID-19. Clones were sequenced by immunoSEQ multiplex PCR, and TCRdb holds only the in-frame ones, with some missing. The table records 300,000 to 400,000 clones, 75% to 90% of them present only once. Sequenced material: PBMCs or T cells enriched from blood (not recorded which). These receptors were taken from a man between 60 and 75 years old who had recovered from COVID-19.

The chain recombines TRBV7-2 with TRBJ2-3, with 8 bases lining up with TRBD2. Germline V CDR1 and CDR2: SGHTA, FQGNSA. This CDR3 is built from 18 residues. The V and J ends lost 5 bases and 1 base, in that order; junction bases with no gene match: 14. Here the CDR3 DNA reads TGTGCCAGCAGCCCCCGGAATAAGGCGGGAGGCGGCACAGATACGCAGTATTTT. It encodes CASSPRNKAGGGTDTQYF.

This chain uses TRBV2 with TRBJ1-5, with TRBD1 matching 7 bases. The germline CDR1 and CDR2 sequences are SNHLY and FYNNEI. The CDR3 runs to 15 residues. The trim removed 5 bases at V and 0 bases at J, leaving 4 bases unmatched. CDR3 region: CASSPDRVSNQPQHF. The CDR3 nucleotides read TGTGCCAGCAGTCCTGACAGGGTTAGCAATCAGCCCCAGCATTTT.